The source of this T cell receptor (beta chain) is a study of shared clonotypes between healthy human individuals. Broader study findings: Donors were few, which limited the genetic and exposure-history diversity represented.

Only in-frame clones appear in the TCRdb table, and some are missing; sequencing was by immunoSEQ multiplex PCR. The table lists about 2.2 million clones, 85% to 95% of them singletons, with 1.5% to 2% in the top ten. Positively selected for CCR7, the CD45RO-negative cells used as naive CD8 cells excluded terminally differentiated effector memory CD45RA+ cells. Germline V gene data show CDR1 as SEHNR and CDR2 as FQNEAQ (reference sequence). The CDR3 contains 15 residues. V dropped 7 bases and J dropped 7 bases, with 23 bases sitting between them. This clone has only one observation. The antigen is unknown.

The chain combines TRBV7-9 with TRBJ2-7, with D tentatively TRBD2 (5 bases). The TCR comes from a man younger than 30 in good health. Some clones in this sample may be carry-over from other donors' samples. The sequenced sample consisted of naive CD8+ T cells from PBMCs. This CDR3 reads CASTLEVAINGEQYF. The CDR3 DNA reads TGTGCCAGCACCCTGGAGGTGGCGATCAACGGGGAGCAGTACTTC.